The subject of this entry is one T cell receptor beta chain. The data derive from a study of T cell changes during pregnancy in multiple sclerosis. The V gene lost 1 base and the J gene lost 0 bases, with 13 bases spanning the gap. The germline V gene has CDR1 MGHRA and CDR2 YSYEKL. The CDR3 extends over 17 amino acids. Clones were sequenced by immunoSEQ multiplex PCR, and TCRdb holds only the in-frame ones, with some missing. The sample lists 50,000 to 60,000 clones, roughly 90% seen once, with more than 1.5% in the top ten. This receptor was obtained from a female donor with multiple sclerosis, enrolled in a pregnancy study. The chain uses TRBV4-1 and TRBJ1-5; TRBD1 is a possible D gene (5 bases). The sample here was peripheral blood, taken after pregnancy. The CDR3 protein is CASSQVLVGVSNQPQHF. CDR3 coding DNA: TGCGCCAGCAGCCAAGTCTTGGTAGGGGTTAGCAATCAGCCCCAGCATTTT.